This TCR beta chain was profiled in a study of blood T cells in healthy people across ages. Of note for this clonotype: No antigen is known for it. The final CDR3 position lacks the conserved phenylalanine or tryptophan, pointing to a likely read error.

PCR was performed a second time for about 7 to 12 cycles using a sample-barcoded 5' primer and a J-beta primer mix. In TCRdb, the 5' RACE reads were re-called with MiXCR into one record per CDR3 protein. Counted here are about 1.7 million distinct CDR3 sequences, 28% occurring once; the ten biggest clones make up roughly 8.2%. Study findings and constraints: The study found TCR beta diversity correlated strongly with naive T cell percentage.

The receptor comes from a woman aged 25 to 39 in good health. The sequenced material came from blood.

The CDR3 DNA sequence: TGCGCCAGCAGCCTTGGGACTAGCGGGTACAATGAGCAGTTCCTC. It codes for CASSLGTSGYNEQFL. The chain carries TRBV5-1 and TRBJ2-1; 12 nucleotides agree with TRBD2. V lost 4 bases to trimming and J lost 4 bases; unmatched junction nucleotides: 3. The germline gives CDR1 SGHRS, CDR2 YFSETQ. This CDR3 comprises 15 residues.